The 21 T cell receptor beta chains below all came from one sample that was sequenced in a study of blood T cell repertoires in COVID-19. Profiling relied on immunoSEQ multiplex PCR, and the TCRdb table lists in-frame clones only, not all of them. The sample holds some 18,000 clones, approximately 91% seen once. The sequenced material came from peripheral blood. These receptors were obtained from a human donor in a cohort sampled during active COVID-19.

This clone showed up just once. The V gene is TRBV7-9, the J gene TRBJ2-3, with TRBD2 matching 8 bases. There are 16 residues in the CDR3. The trim removed 0 bases at V and 3 bases at J, leaving 5 bases unmatched. Germline V lookup: CDR1 SEHNR, CDR2 FQNEAQ (reference sequence). The CDR3 is CASSLAGRGVTDTQYF. Here the CDR3 DNA reads TGTGCCAGCAGCTTAGCTGGGCGGGGGGTTACAGATACGCAGTATTTT.

A single count supports this clone. The rearrangement uses TRBV19 and TRBJ2-4, with TRBD1 matching 10 bases. Germline CDR1 reads LNHDA; CDR2 reads SQIVND (reference sequence). This CDR3 contains 17 residues. The V gene end was trimmed by 5 bases and the J gene end by 6 bases; junction bases not matched to a gene: 13. The CDR3: CASSFHPFRDRGNIQYF. Written as DNA, the CDR3 is TGTGCCAGTAGTTTTCACCCCTTCCGGGACAGGGGAAACATTCAGTACTTC.

The chain couples TRBV9 to TRBJ2-2, with TRBD2 identical over 10 bases. V was clipped by 0 bases and J by 0 bases; unmatched bases: 5. Per the germline V gene, CDR1 is SGDLS and CDR2 is YYNGEE. This CDR3 spans 18 amino acids. The DNA of the CDR3 is TGTGCCAGCAGCGTAGCACTAGCGGGGTCCACGAACACCGGGGAGCTGTTTTTT. Encoded protein: CASSVALAGSTNTGELFF. The whole variable domain, filled in from reference TRBV9 and TRBJ2-2, reads DSGVTQTPKHLITATGQRVTLRCSPRSGDLSVYWYQQSLDQGLQFLIQYYNGEERAKGNILERFSAQQFPDLHSELNLSSLELGDSALYFCASSVALAGSTNTGELFFGEGSRLTVL.

This chain connects TRBV11-2 to TRBJ1-5; possibly TRBD1 for D (6 bases). Per the germline V gene, CDR1 is SGHAT and CDR2 is FQNNGV. The CDR3 has 17 residues. The V gene lost 1 base and the J gene lost 7 bases, with 20 bases spanning the gap. The CDR3 loop is CASSLGARQQGRQPQHF. The CDR3 nucleotides read TGTGCCAGCAGCTTAGGGGCCCGCCAACAGGGCAGGCAGCCCCAGCATTTT.

This chain links TRBV14 with TRBJ2-1; D is possibly TRBD1 (5 bases). Germline V gene lookup returns CDR1 SGHDN and CDR2 FVKESK. Trimming left V 5 bases short and J 2 bases short, with 16 bases between. The CDR3 runs to 16 residues. CDR3 residues: CASSSVVGQAYNEQFF. In DNA, the CDR3 is TGTGCCAGCAGCTCGGTCGTGGGGCAGGCCTACAATGAGCAGTTCTTC.

Here the CDR3 reads CASSYQRRGGNEKLFF. CDR3 bases: TGTGCCAGCAGTTACCAGCGGCGAGGGGGTAATGAAAAACTGTTTTTT. The chain is built from TRBV6-5 and TRBJ1-4; TRBD1 is a possible D gene (6 bases). CDR1 is MNHEY, CDR2 SVGAGI, per germline. V lost 2 bases to trimming and J lost 4 bases, with 14 bases between them. The CDR3 has 16 residues.

The chain links TRBV5-6 to TRBJ1-4; D unclear. The CDR3 runs to 13 residues. Trimming left V 0 bases short and J 4 bases short, with 4 bases between. The germline gives CDR1 SGHDT, CDR2 YYEEEE. This chain's CDR3 is CASSLAVNEKLFF. The CDR3 region has the DNA TGTGCCAGCAGCTTGGCGGTTAATGAAAAACTGTTTTTT.

This clone counts as large. The rearrangement joins TRBV13 to TRBJ1-2, with TRBD1 matching 7 bases. V was clipped by 0 bases and J by 5 bases; unmatched bases: 6. The CDR3 consists of 15 residues. Germline CDR1 is PRHDT and CDR2 is FYEKMQ (reference sequence). As DNA, the CDR3 is TGTGCCAGCAGCTTAGGACCGGACAGGATTTATGGCTACACCTTC. It codes for CASSLGPDRIYGYTF.

The chain links TRBV5-4 to TRBJ2-5; 13 bases are a match to TRBD2. Germline V lookup: CDR1 SGHNT, CDR2 YYREEE (reference sequence). This CDR3 comprises 14 residues. After removal of 5 bases from V and 2 bases from J, the junction contained 0 bases not matched to a gene. The CDR3 reads CASRLAGGQETQYF. CDR3 bases: TGTGCCAGCAGACTAGCGGGGGGGCAAGAGACCCAGTACTTC.

J is TRBJ1-5 and V is TRBV6-5; 9 bases align to TRBD1. Trimming cost V 8 bases and J 6 bases; bases outside gene matches: 11. This CDR3 is 15 amino acids long. Germline assignment: CDR1 MNHEY and CDR2 SVGAGI. This chain's CDR3 is CASVGSTGGVQPQHF. In DNA, the CDR3 is TGTGCCAGCGTAGGAAGTACAGGGGGCGTTCAGCCCCAGCATTTT.

V usage is TRBV6-5 and J usage is TRBJ2-1, with TRBD2 identical over 13 bases. The CDR3 has 15 residues. V was pared by 6 bases and J by 8 bases, with 7 bases of the junction left unmatched. The germline V gene encodes CDR1 MNHEY and CDR2 SVGAGI. CDR3 sequence: CASSSGTSGAHEQFF. In nucleotides, the CDR3 is TGTGCCAGCAGCTCCGGGACTAGCGGGGCCCATGAGCAGTTCTTC.

The rearrangement links TRBV30 to TRBJ1-2, with 7 positions matching TRBD1. Per germline, CDR1 GTSNPN and CDR2 SVGIG (reference sequence). J lost 3 bases, V lost 2 bases, and 9 bases had no gene match. This CDR3 comprises 15 residues. In nucleotides, the CDR3 is TGTGCCTGGAGTTTCTTACAGGGGTGGGACTATGGCTACACCTTC. Translation gives CAWSFLQGWDYGYTF.

This clone occurred a few times. This sample includes further DNA sequences coding for the same CDR3. This sequence joins TRBV5-1 and TRBJ2-7, with D perhaps matching TRBD2 (6 bases). In germline, CDR1 is SGHRS, CDR2 YFSETQ. Deletions cut 0 bases from V and 2 bases from J, with 12 bases between. The CDR3 extends over 15 amino acids. The CDR3 here is CASSLGGTGTYEQYF. CDR3 coding DNA: TGCGCCAGCAGCTTGGGAGGGACTGGTACCTACGAGCAGTACTTC.

The chain couples TRBV6-4 to TRBJ2-5; 7 bases fit TRBD1. The CDR3 covers 14 residues. Germline trimming cut 6 bases from V and 8 bases from J; bases unmatched to any gene: 12. Germline V gene lookup returns CDR1 MRHNA and CDR2 SNTAGT. The chain's CDR3 is CASSLERDSSTQYF. The CDR3 region has the DNA TGTGCCAGCAGCCTGGAAAGGGACAGTTCTACCCAGTACTTC.

The chain is built from TRBV5-1 and TRBJ1-6; TRBD1 agrees at 9 bases. Losses at the gene ends were 5 bases for V and 9 bases for J; bases not matched to a gene: 9. Germline CDR1 reads SGHRS; CDR2 reads YFSETQ. The CDR3 contains 15 residues. The CDR3: CASSPTGTGSSPLHF. For the CDR3, the DNA is TGCGCCAGCAGTCCTACGGGGACAGGGAGTTCACCCCTCCACTTT. The variable domain in full, with the rest retrieved from reference TRBV5-1 and TRBJ1-6, is KAGVTQTPRYLIKTRGQQVTLSCSPISGHRSVSWYQQTPGQGLQFLFEYFSETQRNKGNFPGRFSGRQFSNSRSEMNVSTLELGDSALYLCASSPTGTGSSPLHFGNGTRLTVT.

The gene calls are TRBV7-9 and TRBJ2-1; 8 bases match TRBD2. CDR3 length: 13 amino acids. Germline CDR1 reads SEHNR; CDR2 reads FQNEAQ (reference sequence). The V segment lost 0 bases and the J segment 15 bases; nucleotides outside the gene matches: 7. DNA for the CDR3: TGTGCCAGCAGCTTAGCTCAAGCGGGGGATGTGTTCTTC. This gives the protein CASSLAQAGDVFF. The full variable domain, its missing parts supplied by reference TRBV7-9 and TRBJ2-1, is DTGVSQNPRHKITKRGQNVTFRCDPISEHNRLYWYRQTLGQGPEFLTYFQNEAQLEKSRLLSDRFSAERPKGSFSTLEIQRTEQGDSAMYLCASSLAQAGDVFFGPGTRLTVL.

J is TRBJ2-3 and V is TRBV5-1; D call uncertain. This CDR3 spans 16 amino acids. V dropped 4 bases and J dropped 4 bases, with 19 bases sitting between them. Germline V CDR1 and CDR2: SGHRS, YFSETQ. The CDR3 is CASSLDDSRLPDTQYF. As DNA, the CDR3 is TGCGCCAGCAGCCTAGACGACTCGAGACTGCCAGATACGCAGTATTTT.

The chain recombines TRBV2 with TRBJ2-2; D remains unclear. CDR1 is SNHLY, CDR2 FYNNEI, per germline. The CDR3 consists of 15 residues. The germline V and J ends were trimmed by 6 bases and 2 bases, with 13 bases remaining between them. Here the CDR3 reads CASRLPTDNTGELFF. As DNA, the CDR3 is TGTGCCAGCAGACTCCCCACAGATAACACCGGGGAGCTGTTTTTT. Full variable domain (outside the CDR3, taken from reference TRBV2 and TRBJ2-2): EPEVTQTPSHQVTQMGQEVILRCVPISNHLYFYWYRQILGQKVEFLVSFYNNEISEKSEIFDDQFSVERPDGSNFTLKIRSTKLEDSAMYFCASRLPTDNTGELFFGEGSRLTVL.

The gene calls are TRBV13 and TRBJ2-5, with TRBD1 as a possible D gene (5 bases). This CDR3 comprises 14 residues. Germline lookup yields CDR1 PRHDT and CDR2 FYEKMQ (reference sequence). With 5 bases removed from V and 1 base from J, the gap between germline ends came to 11 bases. DNA for the CDR3: TGTGCCAGCAGCGCGACAGAGATCCAAGAGACCCAGTACTTC. Protein product: CASSATEIQETQYF.

This chain connects TRBV29-1 to TRBJ1-2; D might be TRBD1 (5 bases). The CDR3 spans 13 residues. The germline CDR1 and CDR2 sequences are SQVTM and ANQGSEA. Trimming removed 4 bases from V and 7 bases from J, with 16 bases in between. The CDR3 nucleotides are TGCAGCGTTGCCAACAGGTTCGAAGCTGGCTACACCTTC. This gives the protein CSVANRFEAGYTF.

The CDR3 spells CASSEWWPPNTGELFF. CDR3 nucleotide sequence: TGTGCCAGCAGTGAATGGTGGCCCCCGAACACCGGGGAGCTGTTTTTT. This chain joins TRBV6-1 and TRBJ2-2; D is unclear. V was trimmed by 2 bases and J by 0 bases, leaving 10 bases between them. The CDR3 runs to 16 residues. CDR1 is MNHNS and CDR2 is SASEGT in the germline V gene.